These 28 T cell receptor beta chains were sequenced from one sample in a study of cytomegalovirus exposure and HLA in healthy donors. The PCR contained 60 Vbeta and 13 Jbeta primers. This table comes from immunoSEQ multiplex PCR, and its TCRdb copy is limited to in-frame clones, with some not included. The repertoire consists of about 160,000 clones, with 87% occurring once and the leading ten covering about 0.93%. Sequencing used PBMCs. Receptor source: a woman aged 25 to 39 in good health and CMV-seronegative.

This clone was detected once. The chain recombines TRBV28 with TRBJ2-2, with TRBD2 matching 7 bases. Unmatched junction bases numbered 5, after V lost 6 bases and J lost 1 base. CDR1 is MDHEN and CDR2 is SYDVKM in the germline V gene. This CDR3 spans 15 amino acids. CDR3 in amino acids: CASRSASGNTGELFF. The CDR3 DNA reads as TGTGCCAGCAGGTCGGCTAGCGGGAACACCGGGGAGCTGTTTTTT.

This chain joins TRBV11-2 and TRBJ2-2, with 7 nucleotides matching TRBD1. The germline CDR1 and CDR2 sequences are SGHAT and FQNNGV. This CDR3 spans 13 amino acids. Trimming at V came to 7 bases and at J to 8 bases, leaving 7 bases not matched to a gene. This chain's CDR3 is CASNNRGTGELFF. The CDR3 bases are TGTGCCAGCAACAACAGGGGAACTGGGGAGCTGTTTTTT.

The gene calls are TRBV18 and TRBJ2-7, with 8 bases fitting TRBD2. Trimming took 4 bases from V and 0 from J; bases not matched to a gene: 5. The CDR3 is 15 residues long. Germline CDR1 reads KGHSH; CDR2 reads LQKENI. In DNA, the CDR3 is TGTGCCAGCTCACTCGCCGGGACTAGCTCCTACGAGCAGTACTTC. Protein product: CASSLAGTSSYEQYF.

The chain couples TRBV9 to TRBJ2-1, with D maybe TRBD1 (6 bases). V lost 2 bases and J 3 bases, leaving 6 bases between the germline ends. Germline lookup yields CDR1 SGDLS and CDR2 YYNGEE. This CDR3 comprises 13 residues. CDR3 bases: TGTGCCAGCAGCGTGGACAGCTACAATGAGCAGTTCTTC. Its translation is CASSVDSYNEQFF.

This chain joins TRBV5-1 and TRBJ2-5, with 13 bases matching TRBD2. With 2 bases clipped from V and 5 bases from J, the junction kept 15 bases outside the gene matches. The CDR3 runs to 19 residues. The germline gives CDR1 SGHRS, CDR2 YFSETQ. CDR3 loop: CASSFSGTSGISGSETQYF. Written as DNA, the CDR3 is TGCGCCAGCAGCTTCTCCGGGACTAGCGGGATAAGTGGGAGCGAGACCCAGTACTTC. Drawing the rest from reference TRBV5-1 and TRBJ2-5, the complete variable domain is KAGVTQTPRYLIKTRGQQVTLSCSPISGHRSVSWYQQTPGQGLQFLFEYFSETQRNKGNFPGRFSGRQFSNSRSEMNVSTLELGDSALYLCASSFSGTSGISGSETQYFGPGTRLLVL.

DNA for the CDR3: TGTGCCAGCAGTGGTCCAGGGGGCCCCTACGAGCAGTACTTC. Amino acids: CASSGPGGPYEQYF. The V call is TRBV27, the J call TRBJ2-5; 8 bases are a match to TRBD1. The J call may be wrong; the DNA end is better matched by TRBJ2-7. CDR3 length equals 14 residues. The germline CDR1 and CDR2 sequences are MNHEY and SMNVEV (reference sequence).

The chain is built from TRBV4-1 and TRBJ2-7; 11 bases align to TRBD2. V lost 3 bases and J lost 2; bases outside the gene matches: 6. CDR1 is MGHRA, CDR2 YSYEKL, per germline. The CDR3 is 16 amino acids. CDR3 DNA: TGCGCCAGCAGCCAGACCTTAGCGGGAGGGCCCTACGAGCAGTACTTC. It specifies CASSQTLAGGPYEQYF.

CDR3 in amino acids: CASSQDWGQGGADTQYF. In DNA form, the CDR3 reads TGCGCCAGCAGCCAAGATTGGGGACAGGGGGGTGCAGATACGCAGTATTTT. The chain couples TRBV4-3 to TRBJ2-3; 11 bases align to TRBD1. The CDR3 runs to 17 residues. After removal of 0 bases from V and 4 bases from J, the junction contained 6 bases not matched to a gene. CDR1 LGHNA and CDR2 YSLEER come from the germline V gene.

This clone was recorded once. V is TRBV5-6 and J is TRBJ1-2; D is ambiguous. The CDR3 length is 15 residues. Germline CDR1 SGHDT, CDR2 YYEEEE. The V end lost 4 bases, the J end lost 8 bases, and 21 bases lay between the germline ends. The chain's CDR3 is CASSPRLTPLEGYTF. The CDR3 nucleotides are TGTGCCAGCAGCCCTCGTTTGACACCTCTCGAGGGCTACACCTTC.

The genes are TRBV11-2 and TRBJ1-1, with D perhaps TRBD1 (5 bases). Per the germline V gene, CDR1 is SGHAT and CDR2 is FQNNGV. There are 15 residues in the CDR3. Trimming took 2 bases from V and 4 from J, leaving 14 bases between them. The CDR3: CASSLFRGDGTEAFF. CDR3 coding DNA: TGTGCCAGCAGCTTATTTAGGGGCGATGGCACTGAAGCTTTCTTT.

The chain combines TRBV7-2 with TRBJ2-3, with a weak D call TRBD2 (6 bases). CDR3 length equals 14 residues. Germline CDR1 reads SGHTA; CDR2 reads FQGNSA. Trimming removed 5 bases at V and 8 bases at J, with 17 bases between. The CDR3 DNA reads TGTGCCAGCAGCCCCGGCGGGGAGAGGCGTACGCAGTATTTT. The encoded protein is CASSPGGERRTQYF.

The V gene is TRBV5-1, the J gene TRBJ2-2; TRBD2 is a possible D gene (6 bases). The germline V gene encodes CDR1 SGHRS and CDR2 YFSETQ. The CDR3 sequence is 17 residues long. Trimming removed 1 base from V and 7 bases from J, with 20 bases in between. For the CDR3, the DNA is TGCGCCAGCAGCTTGTTTAGTCCCGGGGGTCACGGCGGGGAGCTGTTTTTT. Translating it yields CASSLFSPGGHGGELFF.

In regard to this clone: A read error may account for a junction end that differs from germline. Other DNA sequences in this specimen translate into the identical CDR3. The CDR3, as DNA: TGTGCCAGCAGCAAAAACCGGGGTAATAATTCCCCCCTCCACTTT. Translation: CASSKNRGNNSPLHF. The chain uses TRBV2 and TRBJ1-6; unclear D gene. Per germline, CDR1 SNHLY and CDR2 FYNNEI. The CDR3 length is 15 residues.

The chain joins TRBV5-1 to TRBJ2-6; TRBD2 aligns across 11 bases. Germline CDR1 is SGHRS and CDR2 is YFSETQ. After removal of 4 bases from V and 4 bases from J, the junction contained 7 bases not matched to a gene. The CDR3 length is 17 residues. CDR3 in amino acids: CASSTLAGGAGANVLTF. Here the CDR3 DNA reads TGCGCCAGCAGCACGCTAGCGGGAGGCGCCGGGGCCAACGTCCTGACTTTC.

The chain has TRBV9 and TRBJ1-6, with 9 bases that match TRBD1. The V and J ends lost 1 base and 3 bases, in that order; junction bases with no gene match: 5. The germline V gene encodes CDR1 SGDLS and CDR2 YYNGEE. The CDR3 extends over 17 amino acids. CDR3 in amino acids: CASSVTGTGHYNSPLHF. CDR3 sequence (DNA): TGTGCCAGCAGCGTAACCGGGACAGGGCACTATAATTCACCCCTCCACTTT.

The chain carries TRBV27 and TRBJ1-5; the D is unclear. Germline CDR1 MNHEY, CDR2 SMNVEV (reference sequence). The CDR3 length is 12 residues. Trimming took 5 bases from V and 0 from J, leaving 2 bases between them. This CDR3 reads CASSHSNQPQHF. Here the CDR3 DNA reads TGTGCCAGCAGTCATAGCAATCAGCCCCAGCATTTT.

This clone has just a few counts. The V call is TRBV4-3, the J call TRBJ2-1, with 7 bases aligning to TRBD2. V dropped 6 bases and J dropped 3; count of bases not matched to a gene: 5. Germline CDR1 LGHNA, CDR2 YSLEER. The CDR3 extends over 14 amino acids. CDR3 sequence (DNA): TGCGCCAGCAGTGTTGGGGGGGGCTACAATGAGCAGTTCTTC. Translated, it gives CASSVGGGYNEQFF.

The chain is built from TRBV6-5 and TRBJ2-5; 8 positions agree with TRBD2. The J call may be mistaken, given a closer DNA end match to TRBJ2-7. The CDR3 spans 15 residues. CDR1 is MNHEY and CDR2 is SVGAGI in the germline V gene. The CDR3 DNA is TGTGCCAGCAGTCCGAAGCGGGGGAACCCCTACGAGCAGTACTTC. Protein sequence: CASSPKRGNPYEQYF.

This chain links TRBV5-1 with TRBJ2-7, with 12 positions matching TRBD2. Per germline, CDR1 SGHRS and CDR2 YFSETQ. The CDR3 runs to 16 residues. V lost 3 bases, J lost 2 bases, and 6 bases stayed unmatched. CDR3 sequence reads: CASSSRTSGITYEQYF. The CDR3 nucleotides read TGCGCCAGCAGCTCCCGGACTAGCGGGATCACCTACGAGCAGTACTTC.

This clone was counted between two and nine times. The genes are TRBV5-6 and TRBJ2-4, with a possible D match to TRBD2 (5 bases). The germline V gene encodes CDR1 SGHDT and CDR2 YYEEEE. The CDR3 has 14 amino acids. The germline V and J ends were trimmed by 5 bases and 4 bases, with 13 bases remaining between them. CDR3 in amino acids: CASRFAGAKNIQYF. The DNA for the CDR3 is TGTGCCAGCAGATTTGCGGGTGCTAAAAACATTCAGTACTTC.

This chain links TRBV2 with TRBJ1-4, with 9 bases matching TRBD1. Trimming at V came to 5 bases and at J to 5 bases, leaving 9 bases not matched to a gene. CDR1 and CDR2 from the germline V gene are SNHLY and FYNNEI. The CDR3 runs 16 residues. CDR3 sequence: CASSRTPGTGNEKLFF. CDR3 DNA sequence: TGTGCCAGCAGTCGAACCCCTGGGACAGGGAATGAAAAACTGTTTTTT. Together with reference TRBV2 and TRBJ1-4, the CDR3 gives the full variable domain: EPEVTQTPSHQVTQMGQEVILRCVPISNHLYFYWYRQILGQKVEFLVSFYNNEISEKSEIFDDQFSVERPDGSNFTLKIRSTKLEDSAMYFCASSRTPGTGNEKLFFGSGTQLSVL.

J is TRBJ2-1 and V is TRBV28, with TRBD2 identical over 13 bases. The CDR3 is made up of 15 amino acids. Germline V gene data show CDR1 as MDHEN and CDR2 as SYDVKM. V was pared by 8 bases and J by 8 bases, with 9 bases of the junction left unmatched. CDR3 residues: CASGPWTSGSHEQFF. The CDR3, as DNA: TGTGCCAGCGGACCTTGGACTAGCGGGAGCCATGAGCAGTTCTTC.

This clone was recorded once. Other DNA sequences in this sample translate to the same CDR3. The J gene is TRBJ2-3, the V gene TRBV9; 8 bases are shared with TRBD2. The junction had 2 bases not matched to a gene; V was cut back by 0 bases and J by 2 bases. Germline values: CDR1 SGDLS, CDR2 YYNGEE. The CDR3 totals 15 residues. CDR3 bases: TGTGCCAGCAGCGTAGTAGCGGGGAACACAGATACGCAGTATTTT. Translating it yields CASSVVAGNTDTQYF.

This chain joins TRBV7-2 and TRBJ2-5; weak D call: TRBD1 (7 bases). Germline-derived CDR1 and CDR2 are SGHTA and FQGNSA. The CDR3 totals 14 residues. The V end lost 6 bases, the J end lost 4 bases, and 15 bases lay between the germline ends. The CDR3 protein is CASRHSGGRETQYF. The CDR3 DNA reads TGTGCCAGCAGACATTCAGGGGGGCGAGAGACCCAGTACTTC. Supplemented by reference TRBV7-2 and TRBJ2-5, the full variable domain reads GAGVSQSPSNKVTEKGKDVELRCDPISGHTALYWYRQSLGQGLEFLIYFQGNSAPDKSGLPSDRFSAERTGGSVSTLTIQRTQQEDSAVYLCASRHSGGRETQYFGPGTRLLVL.

The J gene is TRBJ2-7, the V gene TRBV7-2; TRBD1 agrees at 9 bases. With V trimmed by 5 bases and J by 2 bases, 13 bases remained unmatched. This CDR3 is 17 amino acids long. In germline, CDR1 is SGHTA, CDR2 FQGNSA. The CDR3 DNA sequence: TGTGCCAGCAGCGCCAGAAGCCGGGACAGGGATACCTACGAGCAGTACTTC. It specifies CASSARSRDRDTYEQYF.

V is TRBV5-4 and J is TRBJ2-7; 8 nucleotides match TRBD1. This CDR3 has 14 residues. V shed 2 bases, J shed 6 bases, and the junction held 7 bases outside the gene matches. The germline CDR1 and CDR2 sequences are SGHNT and YYREEE (reference sequence). Here the CDR3 reads CASSFGQGAIEQYF. For the CDR3, the DNA is TGTGCCAGCAGCTTTGGGCAGGGGGCCATCGAGCAGTACTTC.

The CDR3 sequence: CASSLMGPRGYTEAFF. CDR3 sequence (DNA): TGTGCCAGCAGTTTAATGGGCCCCCGAGGGTACACTGAAGCTTTCTTT. The gene calls are TRBV28 and TRBJ1-1; D is undetermined. Trimming removed 2 bases from V and 3 bases from J, with 16 bases in between. The V gene's germline CDR1 is MDHEN and CDR2 SYDVKM. CDR3 length: 16 residues.

J is TRBJ2-7 and V is TRBV6-1; 10 bases fit TRBD1. Germline V gene sequence: CDR1 MNHNS, CDR2 SASEGT. Unmatched junction bases numbered 7, after V lost 7 bases and J lost 4 bases. The CDR3 covers 14 residues. As DNA, the CDR3 is TGTGCCAGCACCCCCGACAGGGGGCTTTACGAGCAGTACTTC. Amino acids: CASTPDRGLYEQYF.